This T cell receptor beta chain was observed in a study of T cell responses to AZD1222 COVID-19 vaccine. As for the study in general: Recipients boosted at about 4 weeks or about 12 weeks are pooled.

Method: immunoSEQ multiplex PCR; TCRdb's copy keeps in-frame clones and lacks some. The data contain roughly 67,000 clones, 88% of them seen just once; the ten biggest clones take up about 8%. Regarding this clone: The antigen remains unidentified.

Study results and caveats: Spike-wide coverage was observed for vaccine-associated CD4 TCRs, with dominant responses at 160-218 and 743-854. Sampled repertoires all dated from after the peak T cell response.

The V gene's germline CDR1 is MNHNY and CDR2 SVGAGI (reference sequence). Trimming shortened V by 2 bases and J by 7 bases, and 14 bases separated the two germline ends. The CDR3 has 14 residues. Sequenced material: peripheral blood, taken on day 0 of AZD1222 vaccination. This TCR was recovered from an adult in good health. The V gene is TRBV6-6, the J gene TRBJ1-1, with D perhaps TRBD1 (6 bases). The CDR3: CASSYLTGKFEAFF. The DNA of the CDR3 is TGTGCCAGCAGTTACCTGACAGGCAAATTTGAAGCTTTCTTT.